A selection of T cell receptor beta chains follows, all from one sample in a study of yellow fever vaccine responses in identical twins. Each CDR3 protein gets one entry after TCRdb re-called the RT-PCR reads with MiXCR. The sample contains about 9,600 distinct CDR3 sequences, around 78% of which appear only once. The sample consisted of T cells from blood (PBMCs), unsorted or a sorted subset (not recorded which), taken before or after yellow fever vaccination (not recorded which). Receptors were obtained from a woman aged 18-29 years who received the yellow fever vaccine. Both conserved end residues are part of each CDR3. Each record gives: D gene, clone size, J gene, V gene, CDR3 protein, CDR3 DNA. D genes are given only for firm matches. Clone size is stated in some rows and not others, as once, few, many or a class when expanded.

D: .; size: .; J: TRBJ2-2; V: TRBV14; CDR3: CASSLNSNTGELFF; DNA: TGTGCCAGCAGCCTGAACTCCAACACCGGGGAGCTGTTTTTT
D: .; size: .; J: TRBJ1-5; V: TRBV4-2; CDR3: CASRPGQLFSNQPQHF; DNA: TGTGCCAGCAGACCTGGACAGCTATTTAGCAATCAGCCCCAGCATTTT
D: TRBD2; size: .; J: TRBJ2-2; V: TRBV4-3; CDR3: CASSQESWIAGGSTGELFF; DNA: TGCGCCAGCAGCCAAGAAAGCTGGATAGCGGGAGGTAGCACCGGGGAGCTGTTTTTT
D: .; size: .; J: TRBJ2-7; V: TRBV6-1; CDR3: CASSEVGRSSYEQYF; DNA: TGTGCCAGCAGTGAAGTAGGGCGTAGCTCCTACGAGCAGTACTTC
D: .; size: .; J: TRBJ1-2; V: TRBV10-3; CDR3: CAISESVNYGYTF; DNA: TGTGCCATCAGTGAGTCGGTTAACTATGGCTACACCTTC
D: .; size: .; J: TRBJ2-2; V: TRBV29-1; CDR3: CSVLQGAGELFF; DNA: TGCAGCGTCCTACAGGGAGCCGGGGAGCTGTTTTTT
D: TRBD1; size: few; J: TRBJ1-2; V: TRBV6-5; CDR3: CASSYTRTGGWGYTF; DNA: TGTGCCAGCAGTTACACTCGGACAGGGGGCTGGGGCTACACCTTC
D: .; size: once; J: TRBJ1-4; V: TRBV21-1; CDR3: CASSKEDSQRGRKLFF; DNA: TGTGCCAGCAGCAAAGAGGACAGCCAAAGGGGAAGAAAACTGTTTTTT
D: .; size: few; J: TRBJ1-1; V: TRBV10-3; CDR3: CAIMEQGGTEAFF; DNA: TGTGCCATCATGGAACAGGGTGGCACTGAAGCTTTCTTT
D: .; size: .; J: TRBJ2-7; V: TRBV4-1; CDR3: CASSLPGPAIYGEYF; DNA: TGCGCCAGCAGCCTCCCGGGACCGGCCATTTACGGGGAGTACTTC
D: TRBD1; size: .; J: TRBJ1-2; V: TRBV6-2/TRBV6-3; CDR3: CASSYTGGASYGYTF; DNA: TGTGCCAGCAGCTACACAGGGGGCGCTTCCTATGGCTACACCTTC
D: .; size: .; J: TRBJ2-1; V: TRBV2; CDR3: CASSLRGPSHEQFF; DNA: TGTGCCAGTTCCCTGCGGGGGCCAAGCCATGAGCAGTTCTTC
D: .; size: .; J: TRBJ1-6; V: TRBV6-6; CDR3: CASGRQTNSPLHF; DNA: TGTGCCAGCGGAAGACAGACTAATTCACCCCTCCACTTT
D: .; size: .; J: TRBJ1-4; V: TRBV15; CDR3: CATSRVNEKLFF; DNA: TGTGCCACCAGCAGAGTAAATGAAAAACTGTTTTTT
D: .; size: .; J: TRBJ1-2; V: TRBV19; CDR3: CASSIDGTTNYGYTF; DNA: TGTGCCAGTAGTATAGATGGGACAACTAACTATGGCTACACCTTC
D: TRBD2; size: .; J: TRBJ2-3; V: TRBV15; CDR3: CATSRDRWPSGSRDTQYF; DNA: TGTGCCACCAGCAGAGATCGGTGGCCTAGCGGGAGCCGAGATACGCAGTATTTT
D: .; size: .; J: TRBJ1-5; V: TRBV24-1; CDR3: CATSDPTQPQHF; DNA: TGTGCCACCAGTGACCCCACTCAGCCCCAGCATTTT
D: .; size: .; J: TRBJ1-6; V: TRBV6-2/TRBV6-3; CDR3: CASSSVYHYNSPLHF; DNA: TGTGCCAGCAGTTCCGTCTACCATTATAATTCACCCCTCCACTTT
D: TRBD1; size: .; J: TRBJ1-3; V: TRBV20-1; CDR3: CSAPDRGNTIYF; DNA: TGCAGTGCCCCGGACAGGGGAAACACCATATATTTT
D: .; size: .; J: TRBJ2-2; V: TRBV28; CDR3: CASSYSGYTGELFF; DNA: TGTGCCAGCAGCTATAGCGGCTACACCGGGGAGCTGTTTTTT
D: .; size: once; J: TRBJ1-6; V: TRBV10-3; CDR3: CAISAYNSPLHF; DNA: TGTGCCATCAGTGCGTATAATTCACCCCTCCACTTT
D: .; size: .; J: TRBJ2-1; V: TRBV12-3/TRBV12-4; CDR3: CASSVTINNEQFF; DNA: TGTGCCAGCAGTGTAACTATAAACAATGAGCAGTTCTTC
D: .; size: .; J: TRBJ2-3; V: TRBV10-3; CDR3: CATKNLENTDTQYF; DNA: TGTGCCACCAAGAACCTAGAGAACACAGATACGCAGTATTTT
D: TRBD1; size: few; J: TRBJ1-6; V: TRBV11-1; CDR3: CASSPGGASGPPLHF; DNA: TGTGCCAGCAGCCCAGGGGGGGCCTCCGGACCACCCCTCCACTTT
D: TRBD2; size: .; J: TRBJ2-7; V: TRBV10-3; CDR3: CAISDSLAGGSSYEQYF; DNA: TGTGCCATCAGTGACTCTCTAGCGGGAGGGTCGTCCTACGAGCAGTACTTC
D: TRBD1; size: .; J: TRBJ1-5; V: TRBV12-3/TRBV12-4; CDR3: CASRPGQGDQPQHF; DNA: TGTGCCAGCAGGCCGGGACAGGGGGATCAGCCCCAGCATTTT
D: .; size: .; J: TRBJ2-1; V: TRBV5-6; CDR3: CASSTNQGFNEQFF; DNA: TGTGCCAGCAGTACTAACCAGGGGTTCAATGAGCAGTTCTTC
D: .; size: .; J: TRBJ1-6; V: TRBV10-1; CDR3: CASSEGGWNSPLHF; DNA: TGCGCCAGCAGTGAGGGGGGCTGGAATTCACCCCTCCACTTT
D: .; size: few; J: TRBJ1-5; V: TRBV18; CDR3: CASSPPGDSNQPQHF; DNA: TGTGCCAGCTCACCACCTGGGGATAGCAATCAGCCCCAGCATTTT
D: TRBD1; size: few; J: TRBJ1-1; V: TRBV7-3; CDR3: CASSSRTGGFRNTEAFF; DNA: TGTGCCAGCAGCTCGAGGACAGGGGGCTTCAGGAACACTGAAGCTTTCTTT
D: .; size: .; J: TRBJ1-1; V: TRBV28; CDR3: CASRASGRSTEAFF; DNA: TGTGCCAGCAGGGCCAGCGGGCGTAGCACTGAAGCTTTCTTT
D: .; size: .; J: TRBJ2-1; V: TRBV4-1; CDR3: CASSQQNRGASYNEQFF; DNA: TGCGCCAGCAGCCAACAAAACCGGGGGGCCTCCTACAATGAGCAGTTCTTC
D: TRBD2; size: .; J: TRBJ2-3; V: TRBV7-7; CDR3: CASSSGTRRTDTQYF; DNA: TGTGCCAGCAGCTCCGGGACTAGGCGGACAGATACGCAGTATTTT
D: TRBD1; size: .; J: TRBJ1-1; V: TRBV29-1; CDR3: CSVSLGRGVGEAFF; DNA: TGCAGCGTCTCCTTGGGCAGGGGGGTGGGTGAAGCTTTCTTT
D: .; size: once; J: TRBJ1-1; V: TRBV28; CDR3: CASSLWGVVNTEAFF; DNA: TGTGCCAGCAGTTTATGGGGAGTGGTGAACACTGAAGCTTTCTTT
D: TRBD2; size: .; J: TRBJ2-2; V: TRBV2; CDR3: CASRWRESGELFF; DNA: TGTGCCAGCAGATGGCGGGAGAGCGGGGAGCTGTTTTTT
D: TRBD1; size: once; J: TRBJ2-1; V: TRBV7-2; CDR3: CASSLGGQGSSYNEQFF; DNA: TGTGCCAGCAGCTTAGGGGGACAGGGGAGCTCCTACAATGAGCAGTTCTTC
D: .; size: .; J: TRBJ1-1; V: TRBV4-1; CDR3: CASSQELGVYTEAFF; DNA: TGCGCCAGCAGCCAAGAACTGGGTGTGTACACTGAAGCTTTCTTT
D: .; size: .; J: TRBJ1-3; V: TRBV6-2/TRBV6-3; CDR3: CASSYLAASSGNTIYF; DNA: TGTGCCAGCAGTTACTTGGCGGCGAGCTCTGGAAACACCATATATTTT
D: .; size: .; J: TRBJ2-5; V: TRBV29-1; CDR3: CSVVVVRETQYF; DNA: TGCAGCGTTGTGGTGGTGCGAGAGACCCAGTACTTC
D: .; size: .; J: TRBJ2-4; V: TRBV5-4; CDR3: CASSLDETTSDIQYF; DNA: TGTGCCAGCAGCTTGGACGAGACAACCTCGGACATTCAGTACTTC
D: .; size: .; J: TRBJ2-6; V: TRBV28; CDR3: CASSISDGGANVLTF; DNA: TGTGCCAGCAGTATAAGTGACGGTGGGGCCAACGTCCTGACTTTC
D: .; size: .; J: TRBJ1-1; V: TRBV28; CDR3: CASSLVMNTEAFF; DNA: TGTGCCAGCAGTTTAGTAATGAACACTGAAGCTTTCTTT
D: TRBD1; size: .; J: TRBJ1-2; V: TRBV10-3; CDR3: CATYFDRGPYGYTF; DNA: TGTGCCACCTACTTCGACAGGGGCCCCTATGGCTACACCTTC
D: TRBD1; size: .; J: TRBJ2-3; V: TRBV12-3/TRBV12-4; CDR3: CASSYGQGPSTDTQYF; DNA: TGTGCCAGCAGTTACGGACAGGGCCCTAGCACAGATACGCAGTATTTT
D: .; size: .; J: TRBJ2-7; V: TRBV11-1; CDR3: CASSLGYNEQYF; DNA: TGTGCCAGCAGCTTAGGTTACAACGAGCAGTACTTC
D: TRBD1; size: .; J: TRBJ2-3; V: TRBV13; CDR3: CASSGQGEADTQYF; DNA: TGTGCCAGCAGCGGACAGGGGGAGGCAGATACGCAGTATTTT
D: TRBD1; size: .; J: TRBJ1-5; V: TRBV20-1; CDR3: CSARDSTGWQPQHF; DNA: TGCAGTGCTAGAGACTCGACAGGGTGGCAGCCCCAGCATTTT
D: .; size: .; J: TRBJ2-7; V: TRBV12-3/TRBV12-4; CDR3: CASSSRDIPYEQYF; DNA: TGTGCCAGCAGTTCCAGGGACATTCCCTACGAGCAGTACTTC
D: TRBD2; size: .; J: TRBJ2-7; V: TRBV11-1; CDR3: CASSSTSGTYEQYF; DNA: TGTGCCAGCAGCAGTACTAGCGGAACCTACGAGCAGTACTTC
D: .; size: few; J: TRBJ1-1; V: TRBV18; CDR3: CASSPPVRNTEAFF; DNA: TGTGCCAGCTCACCACCGGTCCGGAACACTGAAGCTTTCTTT
D: .; size: few; J: TRBJ2-1; V: TRBV29-1; CDR3: CSVGQAGYNEQFF; DNA: TGCAGCGTTGGACAGGCGGGGTATAATGAGCAGTTCTTC